The clone carrying this T cell receptor (beta chain) was picked up many times. No antigen is known for it. Out of unsorted whole blood came the blood RNA, and germline DNA was extracted as well. CDR3 length: 17 residues. V was trimmed by 5 bases and J by 0 bases, leaving 17 bases between them. Germline V gene sequence: CDR1 MNHEY, CDR2 SVGAGI. The source of the sample is a study of tumor-infiltrating lymphocytes in primary liver carcinoma. Study details: The cohort consisted of patients whose primary liver carcinoma was surgically resected. Stage T1-T3 N0M0 tumors measured about 4.2 to 10 cm at most. Sample counts of productive TCRbeta reads spanned roughly 3.65 to 8 million; these counts were similar across tissue types. General study findings and limits: Tumor-adjacent and tumor-blood pairs overlapped less than tumor region pairs did.

TCR beta cDNA was reverse-transcribed from roughly 520 ng of total RNA. The reaction used a constant-region primer and ProtoScript II reverse transcriptase. ARM-PCR, slightly modified, supplied the TCR beta libraries through three nested multiplex PCR rounds. The opening two PCR rounds, 10 cycles each, paired TRBV1-TRBV30 forward primers with a C-beta reverse primer. MiXCR was run by TCRdb on the multiplex PCR reads, yielding one entry per CDR3 protein. The sample lists 300,000 to 400,000 distinct CDR3 sequences, approximately 65% occurring once. V is TRBV6-5 and J is TRBJ2-4, with D possibly being TRBD2 (6 bases). The origin of this receptor is a man aged 35-49 years with primary liver carcinoma and hepatitis B virus infection. The sequenced sample consisted of peripheral blood. The CDR3 coding sequence is TGTGCCAGCAGTGAAGTGGGGGGAGTAGGAGCCAAAAACATTCAGTACTTC. Amino acids: CASSEVGGVGAKNIQYF.